This TCR beta chain was sequenced in a study of early T cells in non-severe SARS-CoV-2 infection. The CDR3 is 18 residues long. Trimming shortened V by 4 bases and J by 2 bases, and 20 bases separated the two germline ends. The V gene's germline CDR1 is MGHRA and CDR2 YSYEKL. This clonotype was counted only a few times. The TCR library protocol was used to attach unique molecular identifiers. These identifiers were attached to individual cDNA molecules. In TCRdb, the 5' RACE reads were re-called with MiXCR into one record per CDR3 protein. Here the sample spans 98,000 or so distinct CDR3 sequences, approximately 12% being singletons.

This TCR came from an adult who was a healthcare worker with PCR-confirmed SARS-CoV-2 infection or an uninfected control (not recorded which). V is TRBV4-1 and J is TRBJ1-4; D gene unclear. The specimen was whole blood, collected at baseline. The CDR3 DNA reads TGCGCCAGCAGCCCCCTGGGGAGGGAACGTCGGACTAATGAAAAACTGTTTTTT. Amino acid sequence: CASSPLGRERRTNEKLFF.